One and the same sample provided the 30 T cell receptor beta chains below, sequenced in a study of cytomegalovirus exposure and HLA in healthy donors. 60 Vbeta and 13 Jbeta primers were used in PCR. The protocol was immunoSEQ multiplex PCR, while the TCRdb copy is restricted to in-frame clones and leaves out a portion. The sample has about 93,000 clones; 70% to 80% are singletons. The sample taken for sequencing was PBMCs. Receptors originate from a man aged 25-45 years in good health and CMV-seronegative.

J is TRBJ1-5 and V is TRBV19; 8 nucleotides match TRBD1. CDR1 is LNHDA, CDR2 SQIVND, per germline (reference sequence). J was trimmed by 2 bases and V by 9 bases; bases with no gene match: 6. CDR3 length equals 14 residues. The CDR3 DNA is TGTGCCAGCTCACAGGGGGATGGCAATCAGCCCCAGCATTTT. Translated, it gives CASSQGDGNQPQHF.

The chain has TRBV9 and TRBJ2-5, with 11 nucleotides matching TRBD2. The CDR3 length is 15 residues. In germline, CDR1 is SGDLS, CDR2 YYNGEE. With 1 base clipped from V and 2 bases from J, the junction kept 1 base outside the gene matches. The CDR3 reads CASSVLAGGQETQYF. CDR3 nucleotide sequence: TGTGCCAGCAGCGTACTAGCGGGGGGACAAGAGACCCAGTACTTC.

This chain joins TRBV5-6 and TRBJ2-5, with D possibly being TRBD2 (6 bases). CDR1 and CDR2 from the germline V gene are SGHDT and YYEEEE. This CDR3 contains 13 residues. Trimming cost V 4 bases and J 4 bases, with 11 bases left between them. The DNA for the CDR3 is TGTGCCAGCAGCGACGGGGGTGGAGAGACCCAGTACTTC. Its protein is CASSDGGGETQYF.

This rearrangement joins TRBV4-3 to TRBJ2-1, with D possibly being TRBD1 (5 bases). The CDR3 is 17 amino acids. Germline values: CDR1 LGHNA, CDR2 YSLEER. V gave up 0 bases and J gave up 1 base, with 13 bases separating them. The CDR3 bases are TGCGCCAGCAGCCAAGATCAAACAGGTACATCCTACAATGAGCAGTTCTTC. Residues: CASSQDQTGTSYNEQFF.

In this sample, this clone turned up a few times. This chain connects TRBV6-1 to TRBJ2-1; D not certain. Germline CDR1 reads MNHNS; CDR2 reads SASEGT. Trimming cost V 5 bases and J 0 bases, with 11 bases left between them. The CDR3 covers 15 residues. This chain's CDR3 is CASSKSLSSYNEQFF. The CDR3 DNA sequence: TGTGCCAGCAGTAAATCGCTAAGCTCCTACAATGAGCAGTTCTTC.

CDR3 region: CASSQEKQGPPNEQFF. The CDR3 DNA is TGTGCCAGCAGCCAAGAGAAACAGGGGCCCCCCAATGAGCAGTTCTTC. The chain recombines TRBV4-2 with TRBJ2-1; TRBD1 matches 7 bases. This CDR3 contains 16 residues. In germline, CDR1 is LGHNA, CDR2 YNFKEQ. Germline trimming cut 0 bases from V and 6 bases from J; bases unmatched to any gene: 8.

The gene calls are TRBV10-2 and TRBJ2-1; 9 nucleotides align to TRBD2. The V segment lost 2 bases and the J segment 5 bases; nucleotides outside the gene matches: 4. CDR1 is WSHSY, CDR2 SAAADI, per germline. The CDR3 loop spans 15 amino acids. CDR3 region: CASSEVSGSNNEQFF. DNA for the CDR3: TGCGCCAGCAGTGAGGTTAGCGGGAGTAACAATGAGCAGTTCTTC.

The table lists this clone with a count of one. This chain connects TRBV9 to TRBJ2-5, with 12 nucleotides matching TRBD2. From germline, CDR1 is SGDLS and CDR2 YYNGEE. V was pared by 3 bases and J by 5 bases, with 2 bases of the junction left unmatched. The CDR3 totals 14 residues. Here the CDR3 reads CASSASGRGETQYF. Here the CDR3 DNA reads TGTGCCAGCAGCGCTAGCGGGAGGGGGGAGACCCAGTACTTC.

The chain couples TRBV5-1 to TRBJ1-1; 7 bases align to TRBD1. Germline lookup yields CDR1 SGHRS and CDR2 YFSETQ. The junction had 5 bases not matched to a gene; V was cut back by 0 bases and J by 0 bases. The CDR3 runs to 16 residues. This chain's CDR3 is CASSLGRGSVNTEAFF. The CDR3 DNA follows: TGCGCCAGCAGCTTGGGCAGGGGGTCAGTGAACACTGAAGCTTTCTTT.

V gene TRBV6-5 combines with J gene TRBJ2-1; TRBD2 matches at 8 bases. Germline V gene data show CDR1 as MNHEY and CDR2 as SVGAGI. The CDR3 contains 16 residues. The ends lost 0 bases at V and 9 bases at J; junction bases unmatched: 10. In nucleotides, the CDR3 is TGTGCCAGCAGTTACTCTTTACTAGCGGAACGGGGTGAGCAGTTCTTC. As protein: CASSYSLLAERGEQFF.

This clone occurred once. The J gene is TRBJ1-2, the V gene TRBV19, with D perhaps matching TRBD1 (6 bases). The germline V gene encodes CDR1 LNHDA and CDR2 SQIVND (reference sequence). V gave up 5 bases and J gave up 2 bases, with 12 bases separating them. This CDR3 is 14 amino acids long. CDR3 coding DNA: TGTGCCAGTAGTTTCCCCACAGGGAACTATGGCTACACCTTC. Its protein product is CASSFPTGNYGYTF.

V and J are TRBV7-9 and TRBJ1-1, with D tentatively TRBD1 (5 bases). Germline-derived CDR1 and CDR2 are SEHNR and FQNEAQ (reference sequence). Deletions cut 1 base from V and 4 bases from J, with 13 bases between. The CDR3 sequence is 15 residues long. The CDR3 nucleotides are TGTGCCAGCAGCTTAGGTCAGGGAGGGACCACTGAAGCTTTCTTT. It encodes CASSLGQGGTTEAFF. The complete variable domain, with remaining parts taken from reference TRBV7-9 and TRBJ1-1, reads DTGVSQNPRHKITKRGQNVTFRCDPISEHNRLYWYRQTLGQGPEFLTYFQNEAQLEKSRLLSDRFSAERPKGSFSTLEIQRTEQGDSAMYLCASSLGQGGTTEAFFGQGTRLTVV.

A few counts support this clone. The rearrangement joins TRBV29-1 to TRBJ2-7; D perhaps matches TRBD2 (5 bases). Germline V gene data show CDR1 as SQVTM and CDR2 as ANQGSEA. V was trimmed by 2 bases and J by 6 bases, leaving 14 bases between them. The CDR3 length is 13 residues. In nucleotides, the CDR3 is TGCAGCGTTGAACGGGGTATGGGTCGCGAGCAGTACTTC. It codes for CSVERGMGREQYF.

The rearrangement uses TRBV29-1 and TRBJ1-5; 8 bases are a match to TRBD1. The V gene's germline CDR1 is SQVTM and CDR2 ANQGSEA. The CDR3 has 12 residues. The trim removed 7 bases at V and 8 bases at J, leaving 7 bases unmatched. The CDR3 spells CSARQGLEPQHF. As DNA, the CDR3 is TGCAGCGCTCGACAGGGGCTGGAGCCCCAGCATTTT. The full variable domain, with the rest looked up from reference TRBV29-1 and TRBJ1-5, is SAVISQKPSRDICQRGTSLTIQCQVDSQVTMMFWYRQQPGQSLTLIATANQGSEATYESGFVIDKFPISRPNLTFSTLTVSNMSPEDSSIYLCSARQGLEPQHFGDGTRLSIL.

The CDR3 sequence is CASSFPGTGDTGELFF. The CDR3 region has the DNA TGCGCCAGCAGCTTTCCCGGGACAGGGGACACCGGGGAGCTGTTTTTT. This chain uses TRBV5-1 with TRBJ2-2; 10 bases align to TRBD1. V gave up 2 bases and J gave up 3 bases; unmatched junction bases: 4. The germline V gene encodes CDR1 SGHRS and CDR2 YFSETQ. The CDR3 is 16 amino acids.

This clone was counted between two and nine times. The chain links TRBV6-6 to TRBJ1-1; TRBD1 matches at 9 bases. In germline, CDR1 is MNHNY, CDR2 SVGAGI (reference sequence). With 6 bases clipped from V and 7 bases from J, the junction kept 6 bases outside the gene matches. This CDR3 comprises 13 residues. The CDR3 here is CASRTTGGFEAFF. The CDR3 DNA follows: TGTGCCAGCAGAACGACAGGGGGGTTTGAAGCTTTCTTT.

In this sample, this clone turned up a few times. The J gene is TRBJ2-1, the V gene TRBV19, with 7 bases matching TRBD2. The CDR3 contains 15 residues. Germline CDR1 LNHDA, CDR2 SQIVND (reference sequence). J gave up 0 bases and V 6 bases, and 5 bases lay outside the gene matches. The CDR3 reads CASRPLASSYNEQFF. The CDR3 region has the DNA TGTGCCAGTAGGCCACTAGCGAGCTCCTACAATGAGCAGTTCTTC.

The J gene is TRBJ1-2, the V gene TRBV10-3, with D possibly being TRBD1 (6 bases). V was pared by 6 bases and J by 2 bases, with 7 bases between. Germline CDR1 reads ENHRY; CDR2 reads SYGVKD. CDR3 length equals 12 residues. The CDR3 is CAISTGNYGYTF. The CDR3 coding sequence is TGTGCCATCAGCACAGGGAACTATGGCTACACCTTC.

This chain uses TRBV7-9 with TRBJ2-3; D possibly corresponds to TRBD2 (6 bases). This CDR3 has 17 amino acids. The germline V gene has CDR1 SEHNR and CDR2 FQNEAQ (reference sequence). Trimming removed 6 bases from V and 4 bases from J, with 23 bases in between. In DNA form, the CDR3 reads TGTGCCAGCAGTCCCCAGCTCGAATACGGGAGTGCAGATACGCAGTATTTT. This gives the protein CASSPQLEYGSADTQYF. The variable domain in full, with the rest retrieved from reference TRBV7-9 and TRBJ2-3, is DTGVSQNPRHKITKRGQNVTFRCDPISEHNRLYWYRQTLGQGPEFLTYFQNEAQLEKSRLLSDRFSAERPKGSFSTLEIQRTEQGDSAMYLCASSPQLEYGSADTQYFGPGTRLTVL.

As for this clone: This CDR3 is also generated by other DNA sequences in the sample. The CDR3 coding sequence is TGTGCCAGTACTACGACGACGGGGTACCAGCCCCAGCATTTT. Translated: CASTTTTGYQPQHF. The V gene is TRBV19, the J gene TRBJ1-5; D gene ambiguous. Trimming shortened V by 7 bases and J by 7 bases, and 17 bases separated the two germline ends. CDR1 LNHDA and CDR2 SQIVND come from the germline V gene (reference sequence). The CDR3 sequence is 14 residues long.

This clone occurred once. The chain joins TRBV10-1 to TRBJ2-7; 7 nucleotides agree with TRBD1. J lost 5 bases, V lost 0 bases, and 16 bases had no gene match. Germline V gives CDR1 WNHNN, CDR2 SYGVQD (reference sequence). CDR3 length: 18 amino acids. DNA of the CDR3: TGCGCCAGCAGTGAGTCGGGCGTAAGGGGGCTCCCTCCTGACGAGCAGTACTTC. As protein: CASSESGVRGLPPDEQYF.

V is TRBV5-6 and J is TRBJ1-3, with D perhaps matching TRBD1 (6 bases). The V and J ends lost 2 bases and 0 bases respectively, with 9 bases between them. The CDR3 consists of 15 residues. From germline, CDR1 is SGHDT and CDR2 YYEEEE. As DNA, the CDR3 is TGTGCCAGCAGCTTCAGGGGTCCCTCTGGAAACACCATATATTTT. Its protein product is CASSFRGPSGNTIYF.

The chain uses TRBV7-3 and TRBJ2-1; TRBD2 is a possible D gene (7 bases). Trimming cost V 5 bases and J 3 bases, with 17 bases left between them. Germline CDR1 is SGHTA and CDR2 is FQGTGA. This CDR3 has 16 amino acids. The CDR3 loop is CASSMWGGTLYNEQFF. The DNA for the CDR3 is TGTGCCAGCAGCATGTGGGGGGGGACACTCTACAATGAGCAGTTCTTC.

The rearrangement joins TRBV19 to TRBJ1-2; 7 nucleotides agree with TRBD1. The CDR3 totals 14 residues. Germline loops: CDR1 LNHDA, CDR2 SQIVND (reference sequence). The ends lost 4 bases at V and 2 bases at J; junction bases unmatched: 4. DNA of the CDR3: TGTGCCAGTAGTACCAACAGGGGCAACTATGGCTACACCTTC. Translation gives CASSTNRGNYGYTF.

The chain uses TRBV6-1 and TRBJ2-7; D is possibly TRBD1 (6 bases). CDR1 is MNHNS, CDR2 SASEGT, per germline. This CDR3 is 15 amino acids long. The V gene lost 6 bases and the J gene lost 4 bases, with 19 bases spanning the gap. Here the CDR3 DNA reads TGTGCCAGCAGCGCAAACAGGGCTGGAACTTACGAGCAGTACGTC. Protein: CASSANRAGTYEQYV.

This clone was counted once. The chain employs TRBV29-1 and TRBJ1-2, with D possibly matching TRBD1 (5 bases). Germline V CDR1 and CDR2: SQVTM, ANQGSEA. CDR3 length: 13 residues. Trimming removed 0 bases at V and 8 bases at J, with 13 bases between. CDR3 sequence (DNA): TGCAGCGTTGAAGATGGGGGGTTTGGAGGCTACACCTTC. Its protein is CSVEDGGFGGYTF.

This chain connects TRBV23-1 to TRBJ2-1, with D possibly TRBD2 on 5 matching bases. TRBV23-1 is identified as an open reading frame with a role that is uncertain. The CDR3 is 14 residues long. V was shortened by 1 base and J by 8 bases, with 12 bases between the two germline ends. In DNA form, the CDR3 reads TGCGCCAGCAGTCAATATAGAGGGTACGATGAGCAGTTCTTC. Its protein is CASSQYRGYDEQFF.

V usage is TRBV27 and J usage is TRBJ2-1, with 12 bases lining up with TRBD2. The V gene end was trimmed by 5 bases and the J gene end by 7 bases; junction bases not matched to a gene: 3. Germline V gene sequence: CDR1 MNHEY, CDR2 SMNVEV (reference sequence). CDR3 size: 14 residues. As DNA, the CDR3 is TGTGCCAGCAGTACTAGCGGGAGGTTTAATGAGCAGTTCTTC. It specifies CASSTSGRFNEQFF.

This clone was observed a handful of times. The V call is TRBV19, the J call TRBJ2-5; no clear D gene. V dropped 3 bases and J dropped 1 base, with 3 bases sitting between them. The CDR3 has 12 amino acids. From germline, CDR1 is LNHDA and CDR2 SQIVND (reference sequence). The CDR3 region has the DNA TGTGCCAGTAGTATCTCCCAAGAGACCCAGTACTTC. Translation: CASSISQETQYF. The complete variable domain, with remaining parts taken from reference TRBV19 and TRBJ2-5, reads DGGITQSPKYLFRKEGQNVTLSCEQNLNHDAMYWYRQDPGQGLRLIYYSQIVNDFQKGDIAEGYSVSREKKESFPLTVTSAQKNPTAFYLCASSISQETQYFGPGTRLLVL.

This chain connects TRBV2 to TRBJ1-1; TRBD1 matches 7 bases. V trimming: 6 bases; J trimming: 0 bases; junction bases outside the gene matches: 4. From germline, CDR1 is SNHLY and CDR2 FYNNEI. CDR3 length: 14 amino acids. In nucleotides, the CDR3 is TGTGCCAGCAGCGCCGGGACAGTGAACACTGAAGCTTTCTTT. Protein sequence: CASSAGTVNTEAFF.